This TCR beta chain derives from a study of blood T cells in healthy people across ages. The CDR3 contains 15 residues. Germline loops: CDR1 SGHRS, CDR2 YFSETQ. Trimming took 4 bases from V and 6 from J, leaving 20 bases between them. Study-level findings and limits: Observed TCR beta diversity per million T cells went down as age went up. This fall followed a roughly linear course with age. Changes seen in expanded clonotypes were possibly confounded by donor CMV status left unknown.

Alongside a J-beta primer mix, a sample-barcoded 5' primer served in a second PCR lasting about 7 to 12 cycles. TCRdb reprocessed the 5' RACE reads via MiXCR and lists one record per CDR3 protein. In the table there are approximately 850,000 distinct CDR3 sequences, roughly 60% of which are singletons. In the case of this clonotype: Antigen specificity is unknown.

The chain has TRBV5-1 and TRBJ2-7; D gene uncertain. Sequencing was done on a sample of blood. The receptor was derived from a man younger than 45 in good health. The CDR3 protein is CASSPRSGPLVEQYF. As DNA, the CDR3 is TGCGCCAGCAGCCCTAGATCCGGGCCTCTAGTCGAGCAGTACTTC.